This TCR beta chain stems from a study of cytomegalovirus exposure and HLA in healthy donors. Study-level background: The 120 or so validation repertoires were produced on the same platform as the 650 to 800 repertoires of the first cohort. This was reported in a later analysis. Overall study results and limits: There were some public TCRs occurring in many donors, but most TCR sequences were rare. Cytomegalovirus status was reportedly diagnosed by the classifier with high specificity and sensitivity. Specificity for CMV antigens was confirmed in vitro for a few of the CMV-associated chains.

Generated by immunoSEQ multiplex PCR, the TCRdb table keeps only in-frame clones and is missing some. The sample lists approximately 120,000 clones, around 95% occurring once. A note on this clone: The antigen remains undetermined.

CDR1 is LNHDA, CDR2 SQIVND, per germline (reference sequence). The CDR3 runs to 14 residues. Trimming removed 6 bases from V and 4 bases from J, with 13 bases in between. Sequenced sample: PBMCs. This clonotype was sampled from a man aged 18 to 30 in good health and CMV-seronegative. The rearrangement joins TRBV19 to TRBJ1-5; weak D call: TRBD1 (6 bases). This CDR3 is CASRTKRGNQPQHF. The DNA of the CDR3 is TGTGCCAGTAGGACCAAGAGGGGGAATCAGCCCCAGCATTTT.